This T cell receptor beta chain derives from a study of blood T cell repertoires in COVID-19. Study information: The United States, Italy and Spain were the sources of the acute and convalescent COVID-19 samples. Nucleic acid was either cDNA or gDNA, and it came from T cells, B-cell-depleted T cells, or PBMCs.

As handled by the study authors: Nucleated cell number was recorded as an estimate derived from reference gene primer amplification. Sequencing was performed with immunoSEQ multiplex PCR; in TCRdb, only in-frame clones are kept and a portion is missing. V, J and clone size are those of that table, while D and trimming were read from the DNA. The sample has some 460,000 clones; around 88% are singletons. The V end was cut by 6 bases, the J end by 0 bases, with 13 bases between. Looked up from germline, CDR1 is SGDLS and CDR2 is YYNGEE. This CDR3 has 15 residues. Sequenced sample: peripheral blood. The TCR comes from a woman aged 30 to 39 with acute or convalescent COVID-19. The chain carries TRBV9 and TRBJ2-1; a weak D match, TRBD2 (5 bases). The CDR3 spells CASNLEGSSYNEQFF. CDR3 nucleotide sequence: TGTGCCAGCAACCTTGAAGGGAGCTCCTACAATGAGCAGTTCTTC.